Below are 28 T cell receptor beta chains sequenced from a single sample in a study of cytomegalovirus exposure and HLA in healthy donors. The PCR contained 60 Vbeta and 13 Jbeta primers. TCRdb's copy holds only in-frame clones and misses some; the assay was immunoSEQ multiplex PCR. The data hold roughly 140,000 clones, with roughly 80% observed a single time. The source material was PBMCs. These receptor sequences come from a woman aged 45-65 years in good health and CMV-seropositive.

This chain joins TRBV7-6 and TRBJ2-1; 9 bases are a match to TRBD2. V lost 2 bases to trimming and J lost 0 bases; unmatched junction nucleotides: 2. The length of the CDR3 is 16 residues. Germline V gene data show CDR1 as SGHVS and CDR2 as FNYEAQ. This chain's CDR3 is CASSLLAGSSYNEQFF. CDR3 DNA sequence: TGTGCCAGCAGCTTACTAGCGGGGAGCTCCTACAATGAGCAGTTCTTC.

V and J are TRBV5-1 and TRBJ2-7; 8 nucleotides align to TRBD1. The CDR3 spans 14 residues. CDR1 is SGHRS, CDR2 YFSETQ, per germline. With V trimmed by 5 bases and J by 5 bases, 9 bases remained unmatched. CDR3 coding DNA: TGCGCCAGCAGTTCACAGGGGGATGGCGACGAGCAGTACTTC. Its protein product is CASSSQGDGDEQYF.

This rearrangement joins TRBV7-2 to TRBJ2-2; 7 bases match TRBD1. The CDR3 consists of 15 residues. Germline values: CDR1 SGHTA, CDR2 FQGNSA. The V gene end was trimmed by 5 bases and the J gene end by 4 bases; junction bases not matched to a gene: 7. The CDR3, as DNA: TGTGCCAGCAGCCTCTTAGGGGGCCTCACCGGGGAGCTGTTTTTT. This translates into CASSLLGGLTGELFF.

The rearrangement joins TRBV5-1 to TRBJ2-7, with TRBD2 matching over 9 bases. V dropped 0 bases and J dropped 2; count of bases not matched to a gene: 3. The CDR3 contains 15 residues. CDR1 is SGHRS and CDR2 is YFSETQ in the germline V gene. The CDR3 DNA reads as TGCGCCAGCAGCTTGGTCGCTAGCGGGGCCTACGAGCAGTACTTC. It translates to CASSLVASGAYEQYF.

The chain recombines TRBV10-2 with TRBJ1-2, with D maybe TRBD1 (6 bases). Germline loops: CDR1 WSHSY, CDR2 SAAADI. The CDR3 runs to 14 residues. Trimming removed 7 bases at V and 6 bases at J, with 18 bases between. The CDR3 coding sequence is TGCGCCAGCACCTTAACAGGGCGCTCTGATGGCTACACCTTC. Its translation is CASTLTGRSDGYTF.

V gene TRBV14 combines with J gene TRBJ1-2; TRBD1 aligns across 8 bases. The germline V gene encodes CDR1 SGHDN and CDR2 FVKESK. V lost 0 bases and J lost 7; bases outside the gene matches: 13. The CDR3 totals 17 residues. CDR3 sequence reads: CASSQETGDAPGGGYTF. For the CDR3, the DNA is TGTGCCAGCAGCCAAGAGACAGGGGATGCGCCGGGGGGTGGCTACACCTTC.

There are a few counts of this clone. The J gene is TRBJ2-7, the V gene TRBV11-2; the D gene is possibly TRBD2 (5 bases). Trimming took 1 base from V and 2 from J, leaving 9 bases between them. The CDR3 covers 14 residues. Germline V CDR1 and CDR2: SGHAT, FQNNGV. In nucleotides, the CDR3 is TGTGCCAGCAGCTTAGCCGACGGGACCTACGAGCAGTACTTC. Its protein is CASSLADGTYEQYF.

The CDR3 is CASSLRSVAGGDTQYF. The CDR3 bases are TGTGCCAGCAGCTTACGGTCGGTGGCGGGGGGGGATACGCAGTATTTT. V usage is TRBV7-2 and J usage is TRBJ2-3, with 9 bases fitting TRBD2. The length of the CDR3 is 16 residues. Germline CDR1 and CDR2: SGHTA and FQGNSA. With 2 bases clipped from V and 6 bases from J, the junction kept 9 bases outside the gene matches.

Ten or more counts support this clone. This CDR3 reads CASSERRYEQYF. CDR3 nucleotides: TGTGCCAGCAGTGAAAGGAGATACGAGCAGTACTTC. The chain uses TRBV6-1 and TRBJ2-7; D not certain. V lost 2 bases and J 4 bases, leaving 6 bases between the germline ends. The length of the CDR3 is 12 residues. Per the germline V gene, CDR1 is MNHNS and CDR2 is SASEGT.

The V gene is TRBV19, the J gene TRBJ2-7; 7 positions match TRBD1. The CDR3 totals 12 residues. V shed 7 bases and J 7 bases; nucleotides not matched to a gene: 7. Germline lookup yields CDR1 LNHDA and CDR2 SQIVND (reference sequence). CDR3 residues: CASNDRVGEQYF. As DNA, the CDR3 is TGTGCCAGTAACGACAGGGTTGGGGAGCAGTACTTC.

The V gene is TRBV9, the J gene TRBJ1-4; TRBD1 aligns across 8 bases. Germline values: CDR1 SGDLS, CDR2 YYNGEE. V was clipped by 4 bases and J by 7 bases; unmatched bases: 9. The CDR3 is made up of 15 amino acids. The CDR3 coding sequence is TGTGCCAGCAGCTCCGGGGACAGGTTAGGTGAAAAACTGTTTTTT. This translates into CASSSGDRLGEKLFF.

Comments on this clone: This CDR3 is also generated by other DNA sequences in the sample. CDR3 sequence reads: CASSQDGQGGTEAFF. Written as DNA, the CDR3 is TGCGCCAGCAGCCAAGATGGGCAGGGAGGGACTGAAGCTTTCTTT. V usage is TRBV4-3 and J usage is TRBJ1-1; perhaps TRBD1 as D (5 bases). Germline CDR1 LGHNA, CDR2 YSLEER. V lost 0 bases to trimming and J lost 5 bases, with 13 bases between them. CDR3 length: 15 amino acids.

Details on this clone: This same CDR3 is encoded by further DNA sequences in the sample. The chain carries TRBV5-1 and TRBJ2-4; D gene unclear. Germline CDR1 SGHRS, CDR2 YFSETQ. The CDR3 sequence is 14 residues long. V dropped 4 bases and J dropped 0 bases, with 8 bases sitting between them. Here the CDR3 DNA reads TGCGCCAGCAGCCGAACGGGAGCCAAAAACATTCAGTACTTC. It is translated as CASSRTGAKNIQYF.

V is TRBV2 and J is TRBJ2-1; 10 bases are shared with TRBD2. Trimming at V came to 7 bases and at J to 7 bases, leaving 10 bases not matched to a gene. The CDR3 is 15 amino acids. In germline, CDR1 is SNHLY, CDR2 FYNNEI. CDR3 nucleotides: TGTGCCAGCATATATGCCAGCGGGGGGGCGAATGAGCAGTTCTTC. Amino acid sequence: CASIYASGGANEQFF.

This sequence joins TRBV7-9 and TRBJ1-1; no reliable D call. V was trimmed by 5 bases and J by 7 bases, leaving 8 bases between them. CDR3 length: 11 residues. Germline CDR1 and CDR2: SEHNR and FQNEAQ (reference sequence). The CDR3 protein is CASSPANEAFF. The CDR3 DNA follows: TGTGCCAGCAGCCCCGCGAATGAAGCTTTCTTT.

V and J are TRBV7-3 and TRBJ1-2; possibly TRBD1 for D (5 bases). The CDR3 is 14 residues long. V was clipped by 2 bases and J by 2 bases, with 9 bases between them. Germline-derived CDR1 and CDR2 are SGHTA and FQGTGA. CDR3 coding DNA: TGTGCCAGCAGCTTAGGCCGACAGAACTATGGCTACACCTTC. Protein: CASSLGRQNYGYTF.

J is TRBJ2-1 and V is TRBV2; 9 nucleotides align to TRBD2. V was clipped by 3 bases and J by 8 bases; unmatched bases: 11. The CDR3 runs 16 residues. Germline V gene data show CDR1 as SNHLY and CDR2 as FYNNEI. The CDR3 loop is CASSDGAGGLWDEQFF. Here the CDR3 DNA reads TGTGCCAGCAGTGACGGGGCGGGGGGGCTGTGGGATGAGCAGTTCTTC.

The chain employs TRBV29-1 and TRBJ2-1, with D perhaps matching TRBD2 (5 bases). Looked up from germline, CDR1 is SQVTM and CDR2 is ANQGSEA. The CDR3 has 14 amino acids. V lost 2 bases and J 9 bases, leaving 17 bases between the germline ends. The CDR3 reads CSVEIRDIGSEQFF. The CDR3 nucleotides are TGCAGCGTTGAAATCCGGGATATAGGAAGTGAGCAGTTCTTC.

This chain uses TRBV7-2 with TRBJ1-1; 7 nucleotides match TRBD1. CDR3 size: 14 residues. Germline V gene lookup returns CDR1 SGHTA and CDR2 FQGNSA. V shed 8 bases, J shed 1 base, and the junction held 7 bases outside the gene matches. CDR3 residues: CASRLDRANTEAFF. DNA of the CDR3: TGTGCCAGCCGACTCGACAGGGCGAACACTGAAGCTTTCTTT.

The rearrangement joins TRBV6-4 to TRBJ2-4, with 11 bases that match TRBD1. The CDR3 totals 16 residues. CDR1 MRHNA and CDR2 SNTAGT come from the germline V gene. Trimming removed 7 bases from V and 1 base from J; junction bases left unmatched: 6. CDR3 region: CASIKDRGQAKNIQYF. The CDR3 DNA sequence: TGTGCCAGCATTAAGGACAGGGGGCAGGCCAAAAACATTCAGTACTTC.

V gene TRBV4-3 combines with J gene TRBJ2-2, with unresolved D. CDR1 and CDR2 (germline): LGHNA, YSLEER. The V gene lost 0 bases and the J gene lost 2 bases, with 13 bases spanning the gap. The CDR3 consists of 17 residues. CDR3 nucleotides: TGCGCCAGCAGCCAAGATATGACACGGATAAACACCGGGGAGCTGTTTTTT. Encoded protein: CASSQDMTRINTGELFF.

About this clone: The junction differs from germline at one of its ends, possibly a read error. This rearrangement joins TRBV7-7 to TRBJ2-3; 8 nucleotides line up with TRBD2. The CDR3 extends over 15 amino acids. Germline V gene sequence: CDR1 SSHAT, CDR2 FNYEAQ (reference sequence). For the CDR3, the DNA is TGTGCTAGCAGCCCGAGAGGTAGCGGGGCCGATACGCAGTATTTT. It codes for CASSPRGSGADTQYF.

The V and J genes are TRBV7-2 and TRBJ2-1; the match to TRBD2 covers 9 bases. V trimming: 4 bases; J trimming: 5 bases; junction bases outside the gene matches: 15. The CDR3 runs to 18 residues. Germline CDR1 reads SGHTA; CDR2 reads FQGNSA. The CDR3 DNA is TGTGCCAGCAGCTCCCGGGGCAAGCGGGGGGCCTTGAACAATGAGCAGTTCTTC. Amino acids: CASSSRGKRGALNNEQFF.

This clone was recorded once. The chain is built from TRBV27 and TRBJ2-1; 11 positions match TRBD2. Trimming removed 5 bases from V and 8 bases from J; junction bases left unmatched: 5. The CDR3 totals 14 residues. The germline CDR1 and CDR2 sequences are MNHEY and SMNVEV (reference sequence). The CDR3 region has the DNA TGTGCCAGCAGTGTAGCGGGGGGGCCCTATGAGCAGTTCTTC. This sequence encodes CASSVAGGPYEQFF.

The CDR3 DNA sequence: TGTGCCAGCAGCTCGACAGGGACAGGCAACGAGCAGTACTTC. This encodes CASSSTGTGNEQYF. The rearrangement links TRBV7-9 to TRBJ2-7, with 8 bases matching TRBD1. This CDR3 comprises 14 residues. CDR1 and CDR2 from the germline V gene are SEHNR and FQNEAQ (reference sequence). Trimming removed 4 bases from V and 5 bases from J; junction bases left unmatched: 7.

This chain's CDR3 is CASRGGTVSGANVLTF. The CDR3 DNA follows: TGCGCCAGCCGGGGAGGGACGGTCTCTGGGGCCAACGTCCTGACTTTC. The chain couples TRBV5-1 to TRBJ2-6; TRBD2 matches at 7 bases. The V and J ends lost 7 bases and 0 bases, in that order; junction bases with no gene match: 7. The germline CDR1 and CDR2 sequences are SGHRS and YFSETQ. The CDR3 is 16 amino acids.

V usage is TRBV7-6 and J usage is TRBJ2-3; no definite D call. The V gene lost 1 base and the J gene lost 2 bases, with 19 bases spanning the gap. The CDR3 is 18 amino acids. Germline lookup yields CDR1 SGHVS and CDR2 FNYEAQ. Here the CDR3 DNA reads TGTGCCAGCAGCTTAGTCCCGGTAGTGTTAGCTCCCACAGATACGCAGTATTTT. Protein sequence: CASSLVPVVLAPTDTQYF.

CDR3 residues: CASSGGGVQPQHF. In DNA form, the CDR3 reads TGTGCCAGCAGTGGAGGAGGGGTTCAGCCCCAGCATTTT. V and J are TRBV2 and TRBJ1-5, with D possibly matching TRBD1 (5 bases). This CDR3 contains 13 residues. From germline, CDR1 is SNHLY and CDR2 FYNNEI. Between the trimmed V and J ends, which lost 4 bases and 6 bases, there was a span of 10 bases. Drawing the rest from reference TRBV2 and TRBJ1-5, the complete variable domain is EPEVTQTPSHQVTQMGQEVILRCVPISNHLYFYWYRQILGQKVEFLVSFYNNEISEKSEIFDDQFSVERPDGSNFTLKIRSTKLEDSAMYFCASSGGGVQPQHFGDGTRLSIL.